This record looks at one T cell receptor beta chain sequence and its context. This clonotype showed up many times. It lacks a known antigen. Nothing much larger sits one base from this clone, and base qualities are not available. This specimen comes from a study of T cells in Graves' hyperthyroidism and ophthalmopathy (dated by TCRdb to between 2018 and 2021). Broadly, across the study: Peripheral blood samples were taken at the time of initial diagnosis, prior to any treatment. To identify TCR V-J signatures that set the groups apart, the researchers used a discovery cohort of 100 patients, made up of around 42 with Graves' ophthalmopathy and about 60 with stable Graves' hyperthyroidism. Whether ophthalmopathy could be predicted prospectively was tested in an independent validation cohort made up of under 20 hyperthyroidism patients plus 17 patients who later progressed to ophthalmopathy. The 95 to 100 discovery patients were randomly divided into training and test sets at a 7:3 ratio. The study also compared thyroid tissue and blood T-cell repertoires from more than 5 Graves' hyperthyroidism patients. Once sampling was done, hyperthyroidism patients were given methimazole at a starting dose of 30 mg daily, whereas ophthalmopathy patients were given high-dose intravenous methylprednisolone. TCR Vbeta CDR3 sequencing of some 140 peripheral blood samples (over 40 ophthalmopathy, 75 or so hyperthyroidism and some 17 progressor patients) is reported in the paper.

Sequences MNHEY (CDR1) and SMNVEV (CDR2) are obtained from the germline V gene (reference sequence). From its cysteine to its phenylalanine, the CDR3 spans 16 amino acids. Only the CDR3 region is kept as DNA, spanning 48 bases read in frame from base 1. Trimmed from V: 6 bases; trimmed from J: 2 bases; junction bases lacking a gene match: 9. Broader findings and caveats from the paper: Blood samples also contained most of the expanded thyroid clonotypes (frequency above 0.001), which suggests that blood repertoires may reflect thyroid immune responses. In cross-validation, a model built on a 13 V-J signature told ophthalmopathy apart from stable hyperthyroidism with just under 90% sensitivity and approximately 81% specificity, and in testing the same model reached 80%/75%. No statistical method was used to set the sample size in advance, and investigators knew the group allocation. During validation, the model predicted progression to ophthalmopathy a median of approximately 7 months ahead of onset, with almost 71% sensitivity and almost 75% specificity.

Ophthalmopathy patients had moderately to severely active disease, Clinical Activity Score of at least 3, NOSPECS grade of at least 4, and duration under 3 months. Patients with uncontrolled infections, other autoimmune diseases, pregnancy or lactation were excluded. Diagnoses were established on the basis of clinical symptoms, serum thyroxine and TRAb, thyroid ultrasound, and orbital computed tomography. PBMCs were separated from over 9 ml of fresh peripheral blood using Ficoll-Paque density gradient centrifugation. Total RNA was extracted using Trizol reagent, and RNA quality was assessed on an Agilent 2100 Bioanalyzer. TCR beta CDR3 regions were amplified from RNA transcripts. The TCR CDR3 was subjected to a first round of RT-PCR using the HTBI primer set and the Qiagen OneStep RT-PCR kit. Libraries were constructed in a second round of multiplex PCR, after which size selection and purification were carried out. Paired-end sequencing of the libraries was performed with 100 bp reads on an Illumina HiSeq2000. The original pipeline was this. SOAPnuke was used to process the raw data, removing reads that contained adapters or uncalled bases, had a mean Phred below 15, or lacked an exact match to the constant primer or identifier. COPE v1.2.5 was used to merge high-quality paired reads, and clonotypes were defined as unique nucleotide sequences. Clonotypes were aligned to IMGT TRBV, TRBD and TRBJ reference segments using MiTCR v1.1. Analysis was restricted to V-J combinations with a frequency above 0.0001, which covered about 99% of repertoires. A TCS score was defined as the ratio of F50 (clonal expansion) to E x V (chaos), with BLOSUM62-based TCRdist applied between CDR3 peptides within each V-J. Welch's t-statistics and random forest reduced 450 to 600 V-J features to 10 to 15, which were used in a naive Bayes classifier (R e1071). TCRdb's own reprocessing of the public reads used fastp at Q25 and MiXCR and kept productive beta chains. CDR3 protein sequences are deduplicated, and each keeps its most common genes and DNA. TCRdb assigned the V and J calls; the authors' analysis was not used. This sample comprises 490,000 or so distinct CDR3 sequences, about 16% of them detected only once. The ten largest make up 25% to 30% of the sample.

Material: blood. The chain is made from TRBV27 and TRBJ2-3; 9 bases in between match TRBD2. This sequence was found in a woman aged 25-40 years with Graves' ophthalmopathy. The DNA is TGTGCCAGCAGCCCGTTGACTAGCGGCCACACAGATACGCAGTATTTT. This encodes CASSPLTSGHTDTQYF.